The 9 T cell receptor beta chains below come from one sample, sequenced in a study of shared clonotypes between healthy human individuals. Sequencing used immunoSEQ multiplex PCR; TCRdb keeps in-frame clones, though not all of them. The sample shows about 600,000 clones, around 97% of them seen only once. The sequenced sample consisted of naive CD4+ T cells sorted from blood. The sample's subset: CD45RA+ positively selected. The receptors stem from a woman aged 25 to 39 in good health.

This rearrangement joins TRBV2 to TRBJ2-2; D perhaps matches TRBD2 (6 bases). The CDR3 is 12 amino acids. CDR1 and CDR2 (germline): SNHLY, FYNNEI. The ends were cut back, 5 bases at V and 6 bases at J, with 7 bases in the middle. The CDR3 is CASSTSPGELFF. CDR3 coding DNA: TGTGCCAGCAGTACTAGCCCCGGGGAGCTGTTTTTT.

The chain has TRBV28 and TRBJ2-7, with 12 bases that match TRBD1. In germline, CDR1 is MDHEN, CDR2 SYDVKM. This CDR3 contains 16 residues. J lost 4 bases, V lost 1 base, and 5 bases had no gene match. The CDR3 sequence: CASSLYGTGGAYEQYF. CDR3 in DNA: TGTGCCAGCAGTTTATACGGGACAGGGGGCGCTTACGAGCAGTACTTC.

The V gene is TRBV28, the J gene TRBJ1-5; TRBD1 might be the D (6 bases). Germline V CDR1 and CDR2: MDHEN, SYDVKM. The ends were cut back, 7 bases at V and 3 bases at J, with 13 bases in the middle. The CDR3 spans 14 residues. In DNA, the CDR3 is TGTGCCAGCATCGGGGGCAGGGTCAATCAGCCCCAGCATTTT. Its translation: CASIGGRVNQPQHF.

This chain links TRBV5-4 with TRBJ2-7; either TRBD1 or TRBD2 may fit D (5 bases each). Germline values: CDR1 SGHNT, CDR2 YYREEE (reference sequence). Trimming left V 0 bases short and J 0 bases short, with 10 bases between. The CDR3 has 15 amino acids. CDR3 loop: CASSLGGTSSYEQYF. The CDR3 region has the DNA TGTGCCAGCAGCTTGGGGGGGACGTCCTCCTACGAGCAGTACTTC.

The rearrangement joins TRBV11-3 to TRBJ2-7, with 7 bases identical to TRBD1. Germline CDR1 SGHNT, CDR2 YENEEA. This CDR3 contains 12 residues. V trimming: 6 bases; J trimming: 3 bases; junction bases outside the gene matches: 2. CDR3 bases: TGTGCCAGCAGAACAGGGGTCTACGAGCAGTACTTC. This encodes CASRTGVYEQYF. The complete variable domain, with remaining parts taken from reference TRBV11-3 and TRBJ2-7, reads EAGVVQSPRYKIIEKKQPVAFWCNPISGHNTLYWYLQNLGQGPELLIRYENEEAVDDSQLPKDRFSAERLKGVDSTLKIQPAELGDSAVYLCASRTGVYEQYFGPGTRLTVT.

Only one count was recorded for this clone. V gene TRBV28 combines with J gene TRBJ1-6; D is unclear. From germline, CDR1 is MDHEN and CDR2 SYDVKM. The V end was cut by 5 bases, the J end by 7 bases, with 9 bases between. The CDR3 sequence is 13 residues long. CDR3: CASSSQRNSPLHF. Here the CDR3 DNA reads TGTGCCAGCAGTAGCCAACGAAATTCACCCCTCCACTTT.

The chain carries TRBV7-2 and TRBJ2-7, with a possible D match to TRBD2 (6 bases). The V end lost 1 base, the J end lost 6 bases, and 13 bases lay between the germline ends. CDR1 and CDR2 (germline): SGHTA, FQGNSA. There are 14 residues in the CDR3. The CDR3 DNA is TGTGCCAGCAGCTTAGTCGAGGGAGGCCTCGAGCAGTACTTC. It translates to CASSLVEGGLEQYF.

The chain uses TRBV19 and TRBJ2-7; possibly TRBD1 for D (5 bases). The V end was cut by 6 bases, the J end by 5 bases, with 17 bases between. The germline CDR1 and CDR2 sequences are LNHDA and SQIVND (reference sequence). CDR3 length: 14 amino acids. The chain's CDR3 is CASSAGHGADEQYF. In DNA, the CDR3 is TGTGCCAGTAGCGCCGGTCATGGGGCTGACGAGCAGTACTTC.

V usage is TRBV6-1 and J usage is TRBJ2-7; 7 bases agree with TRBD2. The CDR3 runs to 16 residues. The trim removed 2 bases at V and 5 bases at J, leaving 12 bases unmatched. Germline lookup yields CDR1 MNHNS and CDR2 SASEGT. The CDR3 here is CASSERGAGRLDEQYF. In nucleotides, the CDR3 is TGTGCCAGCAGTGAACGGGGAGCGGGAAGATTGGACGAGCAGTACTTC.